This T cell receptor beta chain was found in a study of blood T cell repertoires in COVID-19. Study as a whole: Sites in the United States, Italy and Spain provided acute and convalescent COVID-19 samples. From T cells, B-cell-depleted T cells, or PBMCs came the material, which was cDNA or gDNA.

Original handling: Reference gene primer amplification yielded estimated nucleated cell counts. Clones were read by immunoSEQ multiplex PCR, and TCRdb kept only the in-frame ones, dropping some. Clone size and the V and J calls come from that table; the DNA yielded D and trimming. The sample includes 120,000 or so clones, about 80% of them seen just once. CDR1 KGHSH and CDR2 LQKENI come from the germline V gene. With 4 bases removed from V and 3 bases from J, the gap between germline ends came to 15 bases. The CDR3 consists of 15 residues. This chain joins TRBV18 and TRBJ1-1; tentatively, D is TRBD1 (5 bases). Sequenced input: peripheral blood. The TCR was taken from a human donor in a cohort sampled during active COVID-19. CDR3 nucleotide sequence: TGTGCCAGCTCACGTCAGGTACCGGGGGACACTGAAGCTTTCTTT. Encoded protein: CASSRQVPGDTEAFF. Filled out from reference TRBV18 and TRBJ1-1, the complete variable domain reads NAGVMQNPRHLVRRRGQEARLRCSPMKGHSHVYWYRQLPEEGLKFMVYLQKENIIDESGMPKERFSAEFPKEGPSILRIQQVVRGDSAAYFCASSRQVPGDTEAFFGQGTRLTVV.